This record looks at one T cell receptor (beta chain) sequence and its context. Buffy coats from healthy blood donors served as controls. The data stem from a study of STAT5B mutations in CD4+ large granular lymphocyte leukemia. Assay: immunoSEQ multiplex PCR; the TCRdb copy retains only in-frame clones and omits some. The sample lists roughly 30,000 clones, 55% to 80% occurring once. The CDR3 totals 18 residues. Sequencing was carried out using CD4+ T cells from blood buffy coats. The chain combines TRBV21-1 with TRBJ2-7; the table's TRBD2 call for D was not verified on the DNA. TRBV21-1 is deemed a pseudogene. The origin of this receptor is a human donor in good health. The CDR3 here is CASSHSYSGSTGPGGDGF. CDR3 bases: TGTGCCAGCAGCCATTCTTATTCGGGTTCGACGGGTCCTGGAGGTGATGGCTTC.